Listed below are T cell receptor beta chains from one sample, sequenced in a study of cytomegalovirus exposure and HLA in healthy donors. Profiling relied on immunoSEQ multiplex PCR, and the TCRdb table lists in-frame clones only, not all of them. The sample lists 110,000 to 150,000 clones, around a tenth occurring once. The sample consisted of PBMCs. Receptor source: a male donor in good health and CMV-seronegative. CDR3s include the opening cysteine and the closing phenylalanine or tryptophan. D genes are given only for firm matches. Size is stated for part of the rows, as once, few or many counts, or as a class when the clone is expanded.

d_call: .; j_call: TRBJ1-1; v_call: TRBV7-6; clone_size: few; cdr3_nt: TGTGCCAGCAGCTTAGGTCGCTCCATTACAGTGAACACTGAAGCTTTCTTT; cdr3_aa: CASSLGRSITVNTEAFF
d_call: .; j_call: TRBJ2-2; v_call: TRBV30; clone_size: few; cdr3_nt: TGTGCCTGGAGTGTCAAGTGGGGGGCCGGGGAGCTGTTTTTT; cdr3_aa: CAWSVKWGAGELFF
d_call: .; j_call: TRBJ1-2; v_call: TRBV9; clone_size: few; cdr3_nt: TGTGCCAGCAGCCCCCCGGGCAGGGCTAACTATGGCTACACCTTC; cdr3_aa: CASSPPGRANYGYTF
d_call: .; j_call: TRBJ1-5; v_call: TRBV6-6; clone_size: few; cdr3_nt: TGTGCCAGCAGCCCTACAGGGAGTGGGCAGCCCCAGCATTTT; cdr3_aa: CASSPTGSGQPQHF
d_call: .; j_call: TRBJ2-7; v_call: TRBV11-2; clone_size: .; cdr3_nt: TGTGCCAGCAGCCTCGACGGGGCCTACGAGCAGTACTTC; cdr3_aa: CASSLDGAYEQYF
d_call: TRBD1; j_call: TRBJ1-1; v_call: TRBV15; clone_size: .; cdr3_nt: TGTGCCACCAGCAGAGAAGGGGGCATGAACACTGAAGCTTTCTTT; cdr3_aa: CATSREGGMNTEAFF
d_call: TRBD2; j_call: TRBJ2-1; v_call: TRBV19; clone_size: once; cdr3_nt: TGTGCCAGTAAGACTAGCGGGGGCCGTAATGAGCAGTTCTTC; cdr3_aa: CASKTSGGRNEQFF
d_call: TRBD1; j_call: TRBJ1-4; v_call: TRBV7-2; clone_size: .; cdr3_nt: TGTGCCAGCAGCTTCGGATGGGGACAGGGACCGGAAAAACTGTTTTTT; cdr3_aa: CASSFGWGQGPEKLFF
d_call: .; j_call: TRBJ2-3; v_call: TRBV10-3; clone_size: .; cdr3_nt: TGTGCCATCAGTGAAACAGATAGCACAGATACGCAGTATTTT; cdr3_aa: CAISETDSTDTQYF
d_call: TRBD1; j_call: TRBJ2-5; v_call: TRBV19; clone_size: few; cdr3_nt: TGTGCCAGTAGTATTAGGGGACAGGGGAAAGAGACCCAGTACTTC; cdr3_aa: CASSIRGQGKETQYF
d_call: TRBD1; j_call: TRBJ1-3; v_call: TRBV7-9; clone_size: .; cdr3_nt: TGTGCCAGCAGCCCCGGACAGGGGCCCTCTGGAAACACCATATATTTT; cdr3_aa: CASSPGQGPSGNTIYF
d_call: .; j_call: TRBJ2-3; v_call: TRBV7-9; clone_size: .; cdr3_nt: TGTGCCAGCAGCTTAGACTTAACAGATACGCAGTATTTT; cdr3_aa: CASSLDLTDTQYF
d_call: TRBD2; j_call: TRBJ2-7; v_call: TRBV7-2; clone_size: few; cdr3_nt: TGTGCCAGCAGCCCCTGGACTAGCTCCCGGGCCTCCTACGAGCAGTACTTC; cdr3_aa: CASSPWTSSRASYEQYF
d_call: .; j_call: TRBJ2-2; v_call: TRBV9; clone_size: few; cdr3_nt: TGTGCCAGCAGCGTAGATCAGGGCTGGCCGACCGGGGAGCTGTTTTTT; cdr3_aa: CASSVDQGWPTGELFF
d_call: .; j_call: TRBJ1-6; v_call: TRBV11-3; clone_size: .; cdr3_nt: TGTGCCAGCAGCTTAGATCCGACTGAACCCCTCCACTTT; cdr3_aa: CASSLDPTEPLHF
d_call: TRBD2; j_call: TRBJ2-1; v_call: TRBV4-2; clone_size: .; cdr3_nt: TGTGCCAGCAGCCAAGATCAAGTTAGCGGGCCCTACAATGAGCAGTTCTTC; cdr3_aa: CASSQDQVSGPYNEQFF
d_call: TRBD1; j_call: TRBJ1-2; v_call: TRBV5-5; clone_size: .; cdr3_nt: TGTGCCAGCAGCTTGTGGGACAGTCCCTTTAACTATGGCTACACCTTC; cdr3_aa: CASSLWDSPFNYGYTF
d_call: .; j_call: TRBJ1-2; v_call: TRBV28; clone_size: .; cdr3_nt: TGTGCCAGCACCGATTTAGCTAACTATGGCTACACCTTC; cdr3_aa: CASTDLANYGYTF
d_call: TRBD1; j_call: TRBJ1-5; v_call: TRBV4-1; clone_size: .; cdr3_nt: TGCGCCAGCAGCCCTGACAGGGTACAGTCCCAGCATTTT; cdr3_aa: CASSPDRVQSQHF
d_call: TRBD1; j_call: TRBJ1-2; v_call: TRBV4-3; clone_size: .; cdr3_nt: TGCGCCAGCAGACCCGATCCGGGACAGGGATTCTATGGCTACACCTTC; cdr3_aa: CASRPDPGQGFYGYTF